Listed below are T cell receptor beta chains from one sample, sequenced in a study of blood T cell repertoires in COVID-19. Profiling relied on immunoSEQ multiplex PCR, and the TCRdb table lists in-frame clones only, not all of them. The sample includes around 83,000 clones, around 85% of them seen just once. The specimen was peripheral blood. These TCRs come from a woman aged 70 to 79 with acute or convalescent COVID-19. Each CDR3 is given with its conserved first and last residue. The D gene is left open where the match is weak. Not every row has a clone size; where given, it reads once, few, many or a size class.

V gene,clone size,D gene,J gene,CDR3 DNA,CDR3 protein
TRBV29-1,-,-,TRBJ1-1,TGCAGCGGACTATTAGGCGCTGAAGCTTTCTTT,CSGLLGAEAFF
TRBV3-1/TRBV3-2,-,-,TRBJ1-1,TGTGCCAGCAGCGGGGGGGCCTCGAACACTGAAGCTTTCTTT,CASSGGASNTEAFF
TRBV2,-,TRBD1,TRBJ1-1,TGTGCCAGCAGTGAAAGGGCAGGGGGCATGAACACTGAAGCTTTCTTT,CASSERAGGMNTEAFF
TRBV2,-,-,TRBJ2-5,TGTGCCAGCTTTCTTAACTTGCTAGCGCCCTCCGTCCAAGAGACCCAGTACTTC,CASFLNLLAPSVQETQYF
TRBV10-2,-,TRBD2,TRBJ2-5,TGCGCCAGCAGTGACCCAACTCAGAGGACTAGCGGGGGTAATATCCAAGAGACCCAGTACTTC,CASSDPTQRTSGGNIQETQYF
TRBV11-2,-,TRBD2,TRBJ2-3,TGTGCCAGCAGCTCATATAGCGGGAGGGCCCGTCACACAGATACGCAGTATTTT,CASSSYSGRARHTDTQYF
TRBV3-1/TRBV3-2,-,-,TRBJ1-2,TGTGCCAGCAGCCAAAAACAGCAATACTATGGCTACACCTTC,CASSQKQQYYGYTF
TRBV29-1,-,-,TRBJ1-3,TGCAGCGTTCGGAGCTCTGGAAACACCATATATTTT,CSVRSSGNTIYF
TRBV11-2,-,TRBD1,TRBJ2-1,TGTGCCAGCAGCTTGCAGGGGGCGTACAATGAGCAGTTCTTC,CASSLQGAYNEQFF
TRBV5-1,-,TRBD1,TRBJ1-4,TGCGCCAGCAGCGTACAGGGGAATGAAAAACTGTTTTTT,CASSVQGNEKLFF
TRBV6-2/TRBV6-3,once,TRBD2,TRBJ2-1,TGTGCCAGCAGCGGGGGGTCTGAGTACAATGAGCAGTTCTTC,CASSGGSEYNEQFF
TRBV5-4,-,-,TRBJ1-6,TGTGCCAGCAGCTTGGGTCCCGGGTCAATCTTGTCACCCCTCCACTTT,CASSLGPGSILSPLHF
TRBV4-1,-,TRBD1,TRBJ1-5,TGCGCCAGCAGCCACCTTACAGGGGCTAACAATCAGCCCCAGCATTTT,CASSHLTGANNQPQHF
TRBV7-9,-,TRBD2,TRBJ2-3,TGTGCCAGCAGCTCAACAGCGGGGGCGCAGGATACGCAGTATTTT,CASSSTAGAQDTQYF
TRBV5-1,once,-,TRBJ2-2,TGCGCCAGCAGCTTGGTACCTGACAGGCGGAACACCGGGGAGCTGTTTTTT,CASSLVPDRRNTGELFF
TRBV6-1,few,TRBD1,TRBJ1-5,TGTGCCAGCAGTGAAGCCAGGACAGGGGTTAGCAATCAGCCCCAGCATTTT,CASSEARTGVSNQPQHF
TRBV15,-,TRBD1,TRBJ2-1,TGTGCCACCAGCAGGGGACAGGGAATAGGACTCAATGAGCAGTTCTTC,CATSRGQGIGLNEQFF
TRBV7-2,-,-,TRBJ2-5,TGTGCCAGCAGCCCCTCTAGTTTCCAAGAGACCCAGTACTTC,CASSPSSFQETQYF
TRBV5-1,-,-,TRBJ2-1,TGCGCCAGCAGCCCCCCGAGCTCCTACAATGAGCAGTTCTTC,CASSPPSSYNEQFF
TRBV19,-,-,TRBJ1-3,TGTGCCAGTAGCCGGGACAACTCTGGAAACACCATATATTTT,CASSRDNSGNTIYF
TRBV4-3,once,-,TRBJ1-2,TGCGCCAGCAGCCAAACAGGGATCTATGGCTACACCTTC,CASSQTGIYGYTF
TRBV21-1,-,-,TRBJ2-5,TGTGCCAGCACCAGATACCAAGAGACCCAGTACTTC,CASTRYQETQYF
TRBV9,-,-,TRBJ1-2,TGTGCCAGCAGCGTAGCTACAGGGAATGGCTACACCTTC,CASSVATGNGYTF
TRBV5-1,-,-,TRBJ2-2,TGCGCCAGCAGCTTCTCACAGGGATCCGGGGAGCTGTTTTTT,CASSFSQGSGELFF
TRBV5-4,-,TRBD1,TRBJ2-2,TGTGCCAGCAGCCGGCAAGGGACAGGGGGCTTTGCGACCGGGGAGCTGTTTTTT,CASSRQGTGGFATGELFF
TRBV7-7,-,TRBD2,TRBJ2-3,TGTGCCAGCAGCGCTATAGCGGGGCAAACAGATACGCAGTATTTT,CASSAIAGQTDTQYF
TRBV5-1,-,TRBD2,TRBJ2-1,TGCGCCAGCAGACAGGGACTAGCGGACTACAATGAGCAGTTCTTC,CASRQGLADYNEQFF
TRBV20-1,-,-,TRBJ1-5,TGCAGTGCTAGTGCAGGGTTGATGGGCAATCAGCCCCAGCATTTT,CSASAGLMGNQPQHF
TRBV2,-,TRBD1,TRBJ1-5,TGTGCCAGCAGTGGACTTGTCAGGGGGTACAATCAGCCCCAGCATTTT,CASSGLVRGYNQPQHF
TRBV18,-,-,TRBJ2-1,TGTGCCAGCTCACCCAAGGCGGTGGGACTGGGGCCCCCCTACAATGAGCAGTTCTTC,CASSPKAVGLGPPYNEQFF
TRBV5-1,-,TRBD2,TRBJ2-2,TGCGCCAGCAGCCCTGGGGGACTAGCGGGATTGCCCGTAGCTGAGGAGCTGTTTTTT,CASSPGGLAGLPVAEELFF
TRBV27,-,TRBD2,TRBJ2-1,TGTGCCAGTAGCTTGCAGCCCGGTCTAGCGGGATCCCGCAATGAGCAGTTCTTC,CASSLQPGLAGSRNEQFF
TRBV2,-,TRBD1,TRBJ2-1,TGTGCCAGCACTACGGACAGGGGGCACTACAATGAGCAGTTCTTC,CASTTDRGHYNEQFF
TRBV7-9,-,TRBD1,TRBJ1-1,TGTGCCAGCAGCCCCAGACAGGGAAGGAACACTGAAGCTTTCTTT,CASSPRQGRNTEAFF
TRBV19,-,TRBD1,TRBJ2-5,TGTGCCAGTAGGCCGACAGGGGGCGCGGAGACCCAGTACTTC,CASRPTGGAETQYF
TRBV11-3,-,TRBD1,TRBJ2-3,TGTGCCAGCAGTCGACCAACAGGGGGCACAGATACGCAGTATTTT,CASSRPTGGTDTQYF
TRBV7-7,-,-,TRBJ2-2,TGTGCCAGCAGCTTAGCTAGCGGCAACACCGGGGAGCTGTTTTTT,CASSLASGNTGELFF
TRBV9,once,-,TRBJ2-3,TGTGCCAGCAGCGTAGGAGGTGGTACGCAGTATTTT,CASSVGGGTQYF
TRBV2,-,-,TRBJ2-5,TGTGCCAGCAGTGAAACAAAGACCCAGTACTTC,CASSETKTQYF
TRBV5-4,-,TRBD2,TRBJ2-1,TGTGCCAGCAGCCTAGCGGGAGGTCGGGATGAGCAGTTCTTC,CASSLAGGRDEQFF
TRBV7-9,-,-,TRBJ1-1,TGTGCCAGCAGCCAGGAAGCGAACACTGAAGCTTTCTTT,CASSQEANTEAFF
TRBV6-4,-,TRBD2,TRBJ2-1,TGTGCCAGCAGTGAGCTTAGCGGGGGGCACAATGAGCAGTTCTTC,CASSELSGGHNEQFF
TRBV9,-,-,TRBJ1-3,TGTGCCAGCAGCGTACTACCCCAGGGGCAAGGTGGAAACACCATATATTTT,CASSVLPQGQGGNTIYF
TRBV19,-,-,TRBJ1-1,TGTGCCAGTAGTGGTGAGGGTAGGGCCGCGAACACTGAAGCTTTCTTT,CASSGEGRAANTEAFF
TRBV11-2,few,TRBD1,TRBJ1-6,TGTGCCAGCAGCTTAGCAACAGGGGGCCTTTCACCCCTCCACTTT,CASSLATGGLSPLHF
TRBV21-1,-,-,TRBJ2-3,TGTGCCAGCAGCAAAAGCCCCAGGGGGCGCACAGATACGCAGTATTTT,CASSKSPRGRTDTQYF
TRBV11-2,-,TRBD1,TRBJ1-1,TGTGCCAGCAGCTGGGGGACAGGGGGCTACGATGAAGCTTTCTTT,CASSWGTGGYDEAFF
TRBV30,-,-,TRBJ1-1,TGTGCCTGGAAATTCTCGTTAGAAGCTTTCTTT,CAWKFSLEAFF
TRBV12-3/TRBV12-4,-,-,TRBJ1-5,TGTGCCAGCAGATATAGCAATCAGCCCCAGCATTTT,CASRYSNQPQHF
TRBV21-1,-,-,TRBJ2-1,TGTGCCAGCACCAACCGAGGGACTAGCGGTTCCTACAATGAGCAGTTCTTC,CASTNRGTSGSYNEQFF
TRBV27,-,TRBD2,TRBJ2-5,TGTGCCAGCAGTCTCTCCGGGACTAGCGGGTGGGAGACCCAGTACTTC,CASSLSGTSGWETQYF
TRBV6-1,few,TRBD1,TRBJ2-1,TGTGCCAGCAGGCGGGACCGTGACAGGGGTGAGCAGTTCTTC,CASRRDRDRGEQFF
TRBV3-1/TRBV3-2,-,-,TRBJ2-5,TGTGCCAGCAGCTCGCCACTAGCTGAGTATGAGACCCAGTACTTC,CASSSPLAEYETQYF
TRBV11-2,-,TRBD2,TRBJ2-5,TGTGCCAGCAGCTCCGGACTAGCGGGGGGGCAGGAGACCCAGTACTTC,CASSSGLAGGQETQYF
TRBV5-1,-,TRBD1,TRBJ1-2,TGCGCCAGCAGCAGGGCCAGGGGGCCAGCTAACTATGGCTACACCTTC,CASSRARGPANYGYTF
TRBV7-2,-,-,TRBJ2-1,TGTGCCAGCAGCTTATGGGCGGGTCCATACAATGAGCAGTTCTTC,CASSLWAGPYNEQFF
TRBV3-1/TRBV3-2,-,-,TRBJ2-1,TGTGCCAGCAGCCCCCCCGGGGTCTCCTACAATGAGCAGTTCTTC,CASSPPGVSYNEQFF